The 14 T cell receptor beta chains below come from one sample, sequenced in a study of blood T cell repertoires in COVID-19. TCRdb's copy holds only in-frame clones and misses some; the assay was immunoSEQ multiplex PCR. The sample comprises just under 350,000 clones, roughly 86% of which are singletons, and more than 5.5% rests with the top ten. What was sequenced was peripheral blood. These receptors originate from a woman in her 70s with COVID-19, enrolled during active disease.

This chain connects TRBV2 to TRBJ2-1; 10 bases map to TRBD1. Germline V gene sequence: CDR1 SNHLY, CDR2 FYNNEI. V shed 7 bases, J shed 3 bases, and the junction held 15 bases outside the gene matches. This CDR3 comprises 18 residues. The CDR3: CASNERQGANPFYNEQFF. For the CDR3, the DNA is TGTGCCAGCAATGAGAGACAGGGGGCGAACCCTTTCTACAATGAGCAGTTCTTC. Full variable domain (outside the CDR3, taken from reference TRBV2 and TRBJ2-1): EPEVTQTPSHQVTQMGQEVILRCVPISNHLYFYWYRQILGQKVEFLVSFYNNEISEKSEIFDDQFSVERPDGSNFTLKIRSTKLEDSAMYFCASNERQGANPFYNEQFFGPGTRLTVL.

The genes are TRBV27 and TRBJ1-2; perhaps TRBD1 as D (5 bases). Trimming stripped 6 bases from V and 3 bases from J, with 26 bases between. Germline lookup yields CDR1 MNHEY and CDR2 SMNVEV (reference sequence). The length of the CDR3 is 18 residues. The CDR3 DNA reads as TGTGCCAGCAGAGCCGTGGGCCAGGGCAAAGGTTGGGACTATGGCTACACCTTC. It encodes CASRAVGQGKGWDYGYTF.

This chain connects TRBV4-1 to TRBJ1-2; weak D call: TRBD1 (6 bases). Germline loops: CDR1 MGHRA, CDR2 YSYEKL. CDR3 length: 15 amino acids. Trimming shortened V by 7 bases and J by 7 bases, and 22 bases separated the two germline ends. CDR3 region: CASTLSGTGRGGYTF. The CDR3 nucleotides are TGCGCCAGCACCCTAAGTGGTACAGGGAGGGGTGGCTACACCTTC.

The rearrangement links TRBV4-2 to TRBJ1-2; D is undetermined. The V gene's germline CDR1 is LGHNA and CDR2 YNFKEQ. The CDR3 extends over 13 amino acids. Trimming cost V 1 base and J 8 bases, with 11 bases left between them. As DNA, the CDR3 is TGTGCCAGCAGCCAAGCGGTTCAGCGGGGCTACACCTTC. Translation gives CASSQAVQRGYTF.

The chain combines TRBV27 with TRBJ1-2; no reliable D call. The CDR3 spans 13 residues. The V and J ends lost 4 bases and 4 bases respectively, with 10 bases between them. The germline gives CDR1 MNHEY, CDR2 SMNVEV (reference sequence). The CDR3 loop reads CASSSVPIYGYTF. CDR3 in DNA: TGTGCCAGCAGTTCAGTACCCATCTATGGCTACACCTTC.

The CDR3 loop is CASRGGTDDYEQYF. For the CDR3, the DNA is TGTGCCAGCAGAGGGGGGACAGATGACTACGAGCAGTACTTC. The genes are TRBV2 and TRBJ2-7; weak D call: TRBD1 (7 bases). Germline-derived CDR1 and CDR2 are SNHLY and FYNNEI. V was trimmed by 6 bases and J by 3 bases, leaving 15 bases between them. This CDR3 has 14 amino acids.

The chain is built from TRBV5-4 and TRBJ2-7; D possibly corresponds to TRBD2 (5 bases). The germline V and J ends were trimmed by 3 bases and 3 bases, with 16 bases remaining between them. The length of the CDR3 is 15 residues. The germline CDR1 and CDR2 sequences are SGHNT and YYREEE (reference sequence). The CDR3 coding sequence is TGTGCCAGCAGCTCGGACTTGACGGGGAACTACGAGCAGTACTTC. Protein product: CASSSDLTGNYEQYF.

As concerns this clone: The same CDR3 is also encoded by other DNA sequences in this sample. The CDR3: CASSPGQGGNSPLHF. The CDR3 DNA follows: TGTGCCAGCAGCCCGGGACAGGGCGGGAATTCACCCCTCCACTTT. The chain employs TRBV9 and TRBJ1-6; 9 bases line up with TRBD1. Germline V gene data show CDR1 as SGDLS and CDR2 as YYNGEE. V gave up 4 bases and J gave up 7 bases; unmatched junction bases: 6. This CDR3 region has 15 residues.

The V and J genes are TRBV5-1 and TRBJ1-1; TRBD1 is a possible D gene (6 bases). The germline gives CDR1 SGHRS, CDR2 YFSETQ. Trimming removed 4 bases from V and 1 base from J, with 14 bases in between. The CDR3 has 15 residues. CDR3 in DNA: TGCGCCAGCAGCGCCCAGGGGCAGTGGAACACTGAAGCTTTCTTT. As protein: CASSAQGQWNTEAFF.

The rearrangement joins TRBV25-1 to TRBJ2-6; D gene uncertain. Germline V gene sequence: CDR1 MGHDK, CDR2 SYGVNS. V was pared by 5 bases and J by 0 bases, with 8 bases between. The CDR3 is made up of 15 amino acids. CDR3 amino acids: CASSSPYSGANVLTF. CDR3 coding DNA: TGTGCCAGCAGTTCTCCCTACTCTGGGGCCAACGTCCTGACTTTC. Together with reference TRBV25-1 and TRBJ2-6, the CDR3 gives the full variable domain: EADIYQTPRYLVIGTGKKITLECSQTMGHDKMYWYQQDPGMELHLIHYSYGVNSTEKGDLSSESTVSRIRTEHFPLTLESARPSHTSQYLCASSSPYSGANVLTFGAGSRLTVL.

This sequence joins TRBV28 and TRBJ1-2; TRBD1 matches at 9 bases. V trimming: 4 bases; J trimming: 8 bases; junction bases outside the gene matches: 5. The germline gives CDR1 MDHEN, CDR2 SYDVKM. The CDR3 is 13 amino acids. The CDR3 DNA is TGTGCCAGCAGTTACAGGGGGCGCCTGGGCTACACCTTC. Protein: CASSYRGRLGYTF.

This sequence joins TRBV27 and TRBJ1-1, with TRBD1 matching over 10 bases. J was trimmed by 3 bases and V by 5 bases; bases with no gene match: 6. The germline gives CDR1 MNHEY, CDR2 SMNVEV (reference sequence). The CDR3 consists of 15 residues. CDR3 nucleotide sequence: TGTGCCAGCAGTCCGAGGGACAGGGGTTACACTGAAGCTTTCTTT. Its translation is CASSPRDRGYTEAFF.

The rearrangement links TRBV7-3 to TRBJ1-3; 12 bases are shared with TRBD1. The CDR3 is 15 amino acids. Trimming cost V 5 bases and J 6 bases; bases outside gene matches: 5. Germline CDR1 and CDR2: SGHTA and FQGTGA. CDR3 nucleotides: TGTGCCAGCAGCAGGGGACAGGGGGCGGAAAACACCATATATTTT. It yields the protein CASSRGQGAENTIYF.

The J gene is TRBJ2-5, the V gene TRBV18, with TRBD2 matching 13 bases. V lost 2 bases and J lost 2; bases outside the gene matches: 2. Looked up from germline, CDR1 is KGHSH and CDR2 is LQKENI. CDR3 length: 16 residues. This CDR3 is CASSPGLAGVQETQYF. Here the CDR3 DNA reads TGTGCCAGCTCACCAGGACTAGCGGGGGTTCAAGAGACCCAGTACTTC.